One sample yielded the 8 T cell receptor beta chains listed below, sequenced in a study of blood T cell repertoires in COVID-19. The protocol was immunoSEQ multiplex PCR, while the TCRdb copy is restricted to in-frame clones and leaves out a portion. The data show 200,000 to 250,000 clones, with about 87% seen just once and approximately 3.7% held by the top ten. The specimen sequenced was PBMCs or T cells enriched from blood (not recorded which). Source of these receptors: a woman aged 25-40 years who had been exposed to COVID-19.

The chain is built from TRBV3-1 (or the pseudogene TRBV3-2) and TRBJ2-1; 9 positions match TRBD2. Germline trimming cut 5 bases from V and 9 bases from J; bases unmatched to any gene: 14. The germline CDR1 and CDR2 sequences are LGHDT and YNNKEL (reference sequence). The CDR3 covers 16 residues. Written as DNA, the CDR3 is TGTGCCAGCAGCTCGTGGGGCGGGAGGGCCCCCAGTGAGCAGTTCTTC. Translation gives CASSSWGGRAPSEQFF.

The chain links TRBV7-9 to TRBJ1-3; D unclear. V shed 0 bases and J shed 0 bases, with 15 bases lying between them. The CDR3 is made up of 18 amino acids. From germline, CDR1 is SEHNR and CDR2 FQNEAQ (reference sequence). The CDR3: CASSLAQGVASSGNTIYF. DNA for the CDR3: TGTGCCAGCAGCTTAGCCCAAGGAGTGGCTTCCTCTGGAAACACCATATATTTT.

The V and J genes are TRBV9 and TRBJ2-7; 13 nucleotides match TRBD2. CDR3 size: 15 residues. The trim removed 4 bases at V and 2 bases at J, leaving 3 bases unmatched. CDR1 and CDR2 from the germline V gene are SGDLS and YYNGEE. CDR3 protein: CASSPGTSGTYEQYF. The CDR3 DNA is TGTGCCAGCAGCCCCGGGACTAGCGGGACCTACGAGCAGTACTTC.

The rearrangement links TRBV5-5 to TRBJ2-7; D gene uncertain. Germline V lookup: CDR1 SGHKS, CDR2 YYEKEE (reference sequence). V lost 0 bases, J lost 4 bases, and 8 bases lay in between. The CDR3 sequence is 13 residues long. The CDR3 reads CASSLVAAYEQYF. The CDR3 DNA reads as TGTGCCAGCAGCTTGGTCGCGGCATACGAGCAGTACTTC.

This sequence joins TRBV5-1 and TRBJ2-3; 16 positions match TRBD2. This CDR3 contains 17 residues. Germline assignment: CDR1 SGHRS and CDR2 YFSETQ. Trimming at V came to 3 bases and at J to 6 bases, leaving 7 bases not matched to a gene. The CDR3 DNA follows: TGCGCCAGCAGCTGGGGACTAGCGGGAGGGTCGACGGATACGCAGTATTTT. Translation: CASSWGLAGGSTDTQYF.

CDR3 sequence (DNA): TGTGCCATCAGTGAGTTCATCCGGGTAGAGACCCAGTACTTC. Protein: CAISEFIRVETQYF. This chain links TRBV10-3 with TRBJ2-5; no firm D call. Germline V gives CDR1 ENHRY, CDR2 SYGVKD. The CDR3 spans 14 residues. The V and J ends lost 1 base and 4 bases respectively, with 10 bases between them.

This clone was seen a single time. The rearrangement links TRBV5-8 to TRBJ1-4; tentatively, D is TRBD1 (6 bases). Trimming took 8 bases from V and 4 from J, leaving 12 bases between them. Germline-derived CDR1 and CDR2 are SGHTS and YDEGEE. The CDR3 consists of 13 residues. The CDR3 here is CASMDSFNEKLFF. CDR3 coding DNA: TGTGCCAGTATGGACAGCTTTAATGAAAAACTGTTTTTT.

The rearrangement joins TRBV24-1 to TRBJ2-2, with TRBD1 matching over 7 bases. In germline, CDR1 is KGHDR, CDR2 SFDVKD. The CDR3 spans 15 residues. The trim removed 6 bases at V and 0 bases at J, leaving 3 bases unmatched. CDR3 sequence (DNA): TGTGCCACCAGTTCCAGGGGGACGAACACCGGGGAGCTGTTTTTT. Its translation is CATSSRGTNTGELFF.